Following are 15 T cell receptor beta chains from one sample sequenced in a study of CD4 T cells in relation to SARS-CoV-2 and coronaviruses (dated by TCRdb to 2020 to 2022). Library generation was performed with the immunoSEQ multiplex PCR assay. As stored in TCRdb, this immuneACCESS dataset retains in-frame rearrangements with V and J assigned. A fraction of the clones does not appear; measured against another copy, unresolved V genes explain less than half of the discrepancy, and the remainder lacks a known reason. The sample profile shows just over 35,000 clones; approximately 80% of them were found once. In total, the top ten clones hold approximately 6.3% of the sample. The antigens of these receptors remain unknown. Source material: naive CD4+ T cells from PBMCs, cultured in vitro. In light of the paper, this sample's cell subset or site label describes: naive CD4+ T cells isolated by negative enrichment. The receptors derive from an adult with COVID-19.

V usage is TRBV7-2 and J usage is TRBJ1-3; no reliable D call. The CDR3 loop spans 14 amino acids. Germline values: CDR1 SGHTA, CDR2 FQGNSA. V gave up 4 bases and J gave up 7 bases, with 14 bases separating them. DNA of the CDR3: TGTGCCAGCAGCTACAGCTCCCAAGGGAACACCATATATTTT. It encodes CASSYSSQGNTIYF.

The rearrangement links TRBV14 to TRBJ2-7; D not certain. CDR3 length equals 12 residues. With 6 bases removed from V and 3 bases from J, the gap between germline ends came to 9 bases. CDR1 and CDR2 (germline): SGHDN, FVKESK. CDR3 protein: CASRVQYYEQYF. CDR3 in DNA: TGTGCCAGCAGGGTACAATACTACGAGCAGTACTTC.

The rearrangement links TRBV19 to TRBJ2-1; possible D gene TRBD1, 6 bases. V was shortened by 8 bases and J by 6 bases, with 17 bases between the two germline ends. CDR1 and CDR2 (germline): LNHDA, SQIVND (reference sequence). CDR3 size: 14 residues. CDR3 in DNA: TGTGCCAGTGGACAGAGCTTCCTACGCAATGAGCAGTTCTTC. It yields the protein CASGQSFLRNEQFF.

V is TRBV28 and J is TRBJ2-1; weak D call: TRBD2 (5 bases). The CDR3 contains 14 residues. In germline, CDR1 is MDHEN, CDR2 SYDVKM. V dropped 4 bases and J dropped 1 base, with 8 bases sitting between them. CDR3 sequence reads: CASSSLASYNEQFF. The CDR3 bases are TGTGCCAGCAGTTCCCTAGCTTCCTACAATGAGCAGTTCTTC.

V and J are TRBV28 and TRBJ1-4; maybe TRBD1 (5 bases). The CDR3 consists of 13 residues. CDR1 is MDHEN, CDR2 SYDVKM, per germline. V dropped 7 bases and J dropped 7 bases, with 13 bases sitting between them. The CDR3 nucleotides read TGTGCCAGCATCGGGGGGTCGGGTGAAAAACTGTTTTTT. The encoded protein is CASIGGSGEKLFF. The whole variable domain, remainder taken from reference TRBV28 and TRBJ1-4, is DVKVTQSSRYLVKRTGEKVFLECVQDMDHENMFWYRQDPGLGLRLIYFSYDVKMKEKGDIPEGYSVSREKKERFSLILESASTNQTSMYLCASIGGSGEKLFFGSGTQLSVL.

CDR3 nucleotide sequence: TGTGCCAGCAGTCGCGACTTCCGCGGGGCTTACAATGAGCAGTTCTTC. Protein: CASSRDFRGAYNEQFF. The chain combines TRBV6-6 with TRBJ2-1, with a weak D call TRBD2 (6 bases). The CDR3 is made up of 16 amino acids. The V end was cut by 5 bases, the J end by 4 bases, with 18 bases between. CDR1 and CDR2 from the germline V gene are MNHNY and SVGAGI (reference sequence).

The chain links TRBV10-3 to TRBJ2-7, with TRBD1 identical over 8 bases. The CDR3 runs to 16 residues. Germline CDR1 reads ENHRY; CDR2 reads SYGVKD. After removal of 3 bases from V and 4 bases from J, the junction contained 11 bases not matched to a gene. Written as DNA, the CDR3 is TGTGCCATCAGTGAACCCGGGACAGGCACTGGGTACGAGCAGTACTTC. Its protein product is CAISEPGTGTGYEQYF.

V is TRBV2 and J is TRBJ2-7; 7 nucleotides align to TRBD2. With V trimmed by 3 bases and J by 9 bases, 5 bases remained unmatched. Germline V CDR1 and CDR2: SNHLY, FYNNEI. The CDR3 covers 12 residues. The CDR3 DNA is TGTGCCAGCAGTGATGGCGGGGGTCCGCAGTACTTC. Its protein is CASSDGGGPQYF.

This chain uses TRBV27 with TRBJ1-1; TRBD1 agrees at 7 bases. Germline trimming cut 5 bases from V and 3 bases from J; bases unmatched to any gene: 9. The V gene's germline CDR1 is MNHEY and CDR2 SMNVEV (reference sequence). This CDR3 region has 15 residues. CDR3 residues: CASSPPTGRDTEAFF. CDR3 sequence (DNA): TGTGCCAGCAGTCCACCGACAGGGAGGGACACTGAAGCTTTCTTT.

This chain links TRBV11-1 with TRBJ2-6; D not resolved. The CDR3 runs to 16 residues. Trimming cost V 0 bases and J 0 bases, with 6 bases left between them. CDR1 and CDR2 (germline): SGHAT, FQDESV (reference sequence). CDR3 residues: CASSLAGLSGANVLTF. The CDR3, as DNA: TGTGCCAGCAGCTTAGCGGGTCTCTCTGGGGCCAACGTCCTGACTTTC.

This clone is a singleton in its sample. The CDR3 sequence is CASSLARLAGEETQYF. The CDR3 DNA reads TGTGCCAGCAGCTTAGCACGGCTAGCCGGTGAGGAGACCCAGTACTTC. The chain recombines TRBV11-1 with TRBJ2-5; TRBD2 is a possible D gene (5 bases). In germline, CDR1 is SGHAT, CDR2 FQDESV (reference sequence). With 0 bases removed from V and 5 bases from J, the gap between germline ends came to 16 bases. The CDR3 runs 16 residues.

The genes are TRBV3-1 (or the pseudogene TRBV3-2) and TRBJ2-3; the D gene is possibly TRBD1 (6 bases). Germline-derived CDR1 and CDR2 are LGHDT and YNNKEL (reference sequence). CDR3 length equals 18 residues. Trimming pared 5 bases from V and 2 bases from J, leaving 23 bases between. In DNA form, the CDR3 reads TGTGCCAGCAGCTCACTAATTCGCAAGGGGGTACCCACAGATACGCAGTATTTT. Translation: CASSSLIRKGVPTDTQYF.

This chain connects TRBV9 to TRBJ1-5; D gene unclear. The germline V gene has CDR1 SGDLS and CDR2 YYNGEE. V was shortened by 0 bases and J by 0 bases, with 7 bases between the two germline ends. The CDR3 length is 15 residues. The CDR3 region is CASSVDGYSNQPQHF. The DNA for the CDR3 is TGTGCCAGCAGCGTAGACGGTTATAGCAATCAGCCCCAGCATTTT.

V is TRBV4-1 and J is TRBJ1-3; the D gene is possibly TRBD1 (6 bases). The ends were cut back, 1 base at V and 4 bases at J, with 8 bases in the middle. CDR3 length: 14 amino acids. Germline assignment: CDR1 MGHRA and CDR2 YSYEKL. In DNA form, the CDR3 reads TGCGCCAGCAGCCAAGTGGACAGAGGAAACACCATATATTTT. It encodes CASSQVDRGNTIYF.

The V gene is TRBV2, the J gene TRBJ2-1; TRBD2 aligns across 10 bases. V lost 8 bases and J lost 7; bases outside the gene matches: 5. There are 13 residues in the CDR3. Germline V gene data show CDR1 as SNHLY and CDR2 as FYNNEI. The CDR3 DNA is TGTGCCAGCGAGCTAGCGGGAGCAAATGAGCAGTTCTTC. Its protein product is CASELAGANEQFF. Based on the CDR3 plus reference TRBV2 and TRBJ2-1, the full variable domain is EPEVTQTPSHQVTQMGQEVILRCVPISNHLYFYWYRQILGQKVEFLVSFYNNEISEKSEIFDDQFSVERPDGSNFTLKIRSTKLEDSAMYFCASELAGANEQFFGPGTRLTVL.